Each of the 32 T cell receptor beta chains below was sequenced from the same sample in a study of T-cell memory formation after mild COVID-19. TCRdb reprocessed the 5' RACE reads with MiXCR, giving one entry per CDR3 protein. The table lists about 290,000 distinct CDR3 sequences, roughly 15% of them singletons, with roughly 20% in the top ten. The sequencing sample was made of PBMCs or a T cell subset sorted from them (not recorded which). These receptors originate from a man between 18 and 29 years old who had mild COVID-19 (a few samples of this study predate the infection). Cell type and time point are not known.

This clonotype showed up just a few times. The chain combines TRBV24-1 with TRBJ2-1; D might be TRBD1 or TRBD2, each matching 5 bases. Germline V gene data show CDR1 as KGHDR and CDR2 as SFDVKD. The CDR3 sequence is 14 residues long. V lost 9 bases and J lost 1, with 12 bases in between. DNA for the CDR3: TGTGCCACCTCCGGGACGGGATCCTACAATGAGCAGTTCTTC. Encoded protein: CATSGTGSYNEQFF.

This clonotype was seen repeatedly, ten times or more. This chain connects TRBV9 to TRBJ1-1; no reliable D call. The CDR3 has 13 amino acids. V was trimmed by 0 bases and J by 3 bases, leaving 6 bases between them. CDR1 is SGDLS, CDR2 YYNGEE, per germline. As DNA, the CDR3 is TGTGCCAGCAGCGTAGACGGGGACACTGAAGCTTTCTTT. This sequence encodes CASSVDGDTEAFF.

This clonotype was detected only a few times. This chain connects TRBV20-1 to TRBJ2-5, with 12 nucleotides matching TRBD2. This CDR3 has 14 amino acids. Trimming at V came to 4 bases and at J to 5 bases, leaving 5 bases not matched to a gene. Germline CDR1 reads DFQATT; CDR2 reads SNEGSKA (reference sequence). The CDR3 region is CSAIRTSGVETQYF. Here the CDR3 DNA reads TGCAGTGCTATTCGGACTAGCGGGGTGGAGACCCAGTACTTC.

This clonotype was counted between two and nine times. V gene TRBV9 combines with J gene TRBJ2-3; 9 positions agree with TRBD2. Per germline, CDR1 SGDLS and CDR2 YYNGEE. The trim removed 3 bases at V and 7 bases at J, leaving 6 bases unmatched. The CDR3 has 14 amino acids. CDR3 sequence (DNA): TGTGCCAGCAGCGAACTAGCGGGTAGGAATACGCAGTATTTT. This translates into CASSELAGRNTQYF.

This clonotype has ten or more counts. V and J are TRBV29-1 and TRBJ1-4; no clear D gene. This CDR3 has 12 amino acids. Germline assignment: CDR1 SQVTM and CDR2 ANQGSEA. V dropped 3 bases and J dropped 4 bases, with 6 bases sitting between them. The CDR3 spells CSVEADNEKLFF. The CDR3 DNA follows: TGCAGCGTTGAGGCGGATAATGAAAAACTGTTTTTT.

This chain's CDR3 is CASSLGAYTYNEQFF. The CDR3, as DNA: TGTGCCAGCAGCTTAGGGGCATACACCTACAATGAGCAGTTCTTC. The V and J genes are TRBV7-2 and TRBJ2-1; D is undetermined. V was pared by 1 base and J by 2 bases, with 9 bases between. CDR1 and CDR2 from the germline V gene are SGHTA and FQGNSA. This CDR3 is 15 amino acids long.

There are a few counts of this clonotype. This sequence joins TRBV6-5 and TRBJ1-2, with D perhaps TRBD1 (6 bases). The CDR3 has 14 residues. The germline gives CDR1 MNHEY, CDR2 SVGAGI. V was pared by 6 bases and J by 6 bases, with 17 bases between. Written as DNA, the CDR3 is TGTGCCAGCAGCCCCTGGGCAGGGGCGGATGGCTACACCTTC. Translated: CASSPWAGADGYTF.

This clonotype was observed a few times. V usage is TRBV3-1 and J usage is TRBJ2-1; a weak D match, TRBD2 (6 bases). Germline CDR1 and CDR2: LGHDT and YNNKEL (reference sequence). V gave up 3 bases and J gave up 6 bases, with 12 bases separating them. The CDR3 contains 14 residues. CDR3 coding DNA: TGTGCCAGCAGCCAGACTAGAAATTTCAATGAGCAGTTCTTC. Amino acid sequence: CASSQTRNFNEQFF.

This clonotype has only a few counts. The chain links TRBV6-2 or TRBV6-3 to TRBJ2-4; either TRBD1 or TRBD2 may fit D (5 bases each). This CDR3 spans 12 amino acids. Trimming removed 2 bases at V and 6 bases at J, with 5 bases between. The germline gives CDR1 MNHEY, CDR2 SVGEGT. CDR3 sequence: CASSYGGNIQYF. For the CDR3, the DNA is TGTGCCAGCAGTTACGGGGGAAACATTCAGTACTTC.

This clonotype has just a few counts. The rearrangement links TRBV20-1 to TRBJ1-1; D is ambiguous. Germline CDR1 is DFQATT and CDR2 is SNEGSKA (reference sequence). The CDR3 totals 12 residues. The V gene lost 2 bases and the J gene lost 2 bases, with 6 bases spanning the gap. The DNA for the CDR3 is TGCAGTGCTAGACAGCAAAACACTGAAGCTTTCTTT. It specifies CSARQQNTEAFF.

CDR3 residues: CASRSRTGARGTGELFF. CDR3 sequence (DNA): TGTGCCAGCAGGAGTCGAACAGGGGCACGGGGAACCGGGGAGCTGTTTTTT. The chain recombines TRBV12-3 or TRBV12-4 with TRBJ2-2; 7 nucleotides match TRBD1. V was clipped by 6 bases and J by 5 bases; unmatched bases: 15. The CDR3 consists of 17 residues.

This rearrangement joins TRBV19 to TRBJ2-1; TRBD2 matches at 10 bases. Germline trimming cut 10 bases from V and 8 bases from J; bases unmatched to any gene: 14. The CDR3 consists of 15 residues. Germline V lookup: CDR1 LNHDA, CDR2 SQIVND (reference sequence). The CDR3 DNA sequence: TGTGCCACCGACCCGAGCGGGGGGGCCGGAGATGAGCAGTTCTTC. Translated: CATDPSGGAGDEQFF.

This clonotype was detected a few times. In DNA, the CDR3 is TGTGCCAGCCGATTGGACAGGGCACCCGAGCAGTACGTC. It translates to CASRLDRAPEQYV. V is TRBV28 and J is TRBJ2-7; 8 nucleotides line up with TRBD1. Germline V gene data show CDR1 as MDHEN and CDR2 as SYDVKM. With 8 bases clipped from V and 6 bases from J, the junction kept 9 bases outside the gene matches. The CDR3 length is 13 residues.

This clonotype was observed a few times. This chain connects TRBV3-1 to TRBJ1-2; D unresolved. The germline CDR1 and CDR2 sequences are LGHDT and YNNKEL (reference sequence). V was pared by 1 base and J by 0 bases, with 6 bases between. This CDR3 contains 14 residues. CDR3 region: CASSQGAANYGYTF. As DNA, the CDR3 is TGTGCCAGCAGCCAAGGGGCGGCTAACTATGGCTACACCTTC.

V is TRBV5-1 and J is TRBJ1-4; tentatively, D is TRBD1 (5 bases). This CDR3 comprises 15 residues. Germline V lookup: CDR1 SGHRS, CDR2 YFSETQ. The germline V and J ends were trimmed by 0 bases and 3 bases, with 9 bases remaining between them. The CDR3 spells CASSLAGGANEKLFF. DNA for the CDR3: TGCGCCAGCAGCTTGGCGGGGGGGGCTAATGAAAAACTGTTTTTT.

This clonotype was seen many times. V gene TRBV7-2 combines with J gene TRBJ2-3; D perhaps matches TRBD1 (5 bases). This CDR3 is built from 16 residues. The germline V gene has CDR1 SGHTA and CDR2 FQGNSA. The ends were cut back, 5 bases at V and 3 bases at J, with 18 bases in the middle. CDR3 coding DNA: TGTGCCAGCAGCCCCCAGGGTACCGGCGGAACAGATACGCAGTATTTT. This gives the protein CASSPQGTGGTDTQYF.

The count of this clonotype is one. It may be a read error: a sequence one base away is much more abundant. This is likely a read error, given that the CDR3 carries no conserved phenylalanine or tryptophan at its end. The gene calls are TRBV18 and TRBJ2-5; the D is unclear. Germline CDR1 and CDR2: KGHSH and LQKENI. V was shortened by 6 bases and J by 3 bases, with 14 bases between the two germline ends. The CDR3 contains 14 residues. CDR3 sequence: CASSTTNPEETQYV. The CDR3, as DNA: TGTGCCAGCTCGACGACAAATCCTGAAGAGACCCAGTACGTC.

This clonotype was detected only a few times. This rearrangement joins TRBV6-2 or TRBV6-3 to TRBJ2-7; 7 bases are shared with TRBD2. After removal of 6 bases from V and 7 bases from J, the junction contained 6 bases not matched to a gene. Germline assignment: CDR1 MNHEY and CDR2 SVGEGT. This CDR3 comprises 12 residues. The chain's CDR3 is CASSEAGREQYF. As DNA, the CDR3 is TGTGCCAGCAGCGAAGCGGGGCGGGAGCAGTACTTC.

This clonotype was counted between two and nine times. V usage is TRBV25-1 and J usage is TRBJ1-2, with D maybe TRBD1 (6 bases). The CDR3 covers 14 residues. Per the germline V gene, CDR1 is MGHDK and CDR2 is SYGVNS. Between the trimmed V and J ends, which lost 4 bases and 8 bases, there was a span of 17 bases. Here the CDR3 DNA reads TGTGCCAGCAGTGGTAAACAGGGAGGGCTCGGCTACACCTTC. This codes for CASSGKQGGLGYTF.

The DNA for the CDR3 is TGCGCCAGCAGCTTGGTGCCTGGGAGTGGTCAGCCCCAGCATTTT. Protein product: CASSLVPGSGQPQHF. The chain uses TRBV5-1 and TRBJ1-5; unclear D gene. The CDR3 loop spans 15 amino acids. The V end was cut by 0 bases, the J end by 6 bases, with 13 bases between. Germline CDR1 SGHRS, CDR2 YFSETQ.

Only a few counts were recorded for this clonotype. The CDR3 sequence is CASSLEGTRGYNEQFF. In DNA, the CDR3 is TGCGCCAGCAGCTTGGAAGGGACTAGGGGATACAATGAGCAGTTCTTC. This rearrangement joins TRBV5-1 to TRBJ2-1, with 8 bases that match TRBD2. The length of the CDR3 is 16 residues. The germline CDR1 and CDR2 sequences are SGHRS and YFSETQ. V dropped 0 bases and J dropped 4; count of bases not matched to a gene: 6.

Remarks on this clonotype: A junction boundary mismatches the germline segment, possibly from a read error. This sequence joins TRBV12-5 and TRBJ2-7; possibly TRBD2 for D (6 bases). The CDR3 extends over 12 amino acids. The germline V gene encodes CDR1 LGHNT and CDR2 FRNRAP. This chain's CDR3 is CASGLEWEEQNF. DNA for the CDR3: TGTGCTAGTGGTTTGGAATGGGAGGAACAGAACTTC.

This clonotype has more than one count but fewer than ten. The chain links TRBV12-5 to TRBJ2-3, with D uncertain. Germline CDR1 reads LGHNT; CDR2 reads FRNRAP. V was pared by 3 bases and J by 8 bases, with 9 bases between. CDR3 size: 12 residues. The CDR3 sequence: CASGFGSATQYF. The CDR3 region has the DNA TGTGCTAGTGGTTTTGGTTCGGCTACGCAGTATTTT.

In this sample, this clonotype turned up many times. The CDR3 DNA follows: TGCGCCAGCAGCTTAGGCCAGGGGACCGGGGAGCTGTTTTTT. Its translation is CASSLGQGTGELFF. The J gene is TRBJ2-2, the V gene TRBV5-1; the D gene is possibly TRBD1 (6 bases). This CDR3 has 14 residues. V shed 2 bases and J shed 5 bases, with 10 bases lying between them. CDR1 and CDR2 (germline): SGHRS, YFSETQ.

CDR3 sequence: CASSSYGTVADEAFF. CDR3 DNA sequence: TGTGCCAGTTCTTCGTATGGGACTGTCGCCGATGAAGCTTTCTTT. The rearrangement uses TRBV9 and TRBJ1-1; perhaps TRBD1 as D (5 bases). Germline values: CDR1 SGDLS, CDR2 YYNGEE. With 8 bases removed from V and 7 bases from J, the gap between germline ends came to 24 bases. This CDR3 is built from 15 residues.

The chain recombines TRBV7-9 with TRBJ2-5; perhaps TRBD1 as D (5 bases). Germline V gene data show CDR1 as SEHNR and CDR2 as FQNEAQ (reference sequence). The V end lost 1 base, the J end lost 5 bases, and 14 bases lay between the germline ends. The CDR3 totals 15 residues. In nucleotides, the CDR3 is TGTGCCAGCAGCTTAGTCCAGGGAATCTGGGAGACCCAGTACTTC. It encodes CASSLVQGIWETQYF.

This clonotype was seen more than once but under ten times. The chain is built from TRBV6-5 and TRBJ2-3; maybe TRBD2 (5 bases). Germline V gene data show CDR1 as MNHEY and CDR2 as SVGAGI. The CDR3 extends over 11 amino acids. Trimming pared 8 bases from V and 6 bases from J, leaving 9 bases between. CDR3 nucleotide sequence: TGTGCCAGCCAGGACTGGGATACGCAGTATTTT. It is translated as CASQDWDTQYF.

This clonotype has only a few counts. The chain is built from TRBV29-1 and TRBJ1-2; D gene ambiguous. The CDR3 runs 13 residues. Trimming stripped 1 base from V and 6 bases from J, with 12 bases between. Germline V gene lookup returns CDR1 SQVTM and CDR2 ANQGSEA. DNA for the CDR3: TGCAGCGTTGAAGGGGGTTGGCAGGATGGCTACACCTTC. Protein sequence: CSVEGGWQDGYTF.

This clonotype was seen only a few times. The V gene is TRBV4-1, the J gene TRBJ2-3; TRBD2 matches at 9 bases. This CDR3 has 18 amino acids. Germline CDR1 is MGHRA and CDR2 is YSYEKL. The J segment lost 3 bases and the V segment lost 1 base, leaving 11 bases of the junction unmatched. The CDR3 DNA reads TGCGCCAGCAGCCAAGTGGTCTCAGCGGGGGGCGGTACAGATACGCAGTATTTT. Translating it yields CASSQVVSAGGGTDTQYF.

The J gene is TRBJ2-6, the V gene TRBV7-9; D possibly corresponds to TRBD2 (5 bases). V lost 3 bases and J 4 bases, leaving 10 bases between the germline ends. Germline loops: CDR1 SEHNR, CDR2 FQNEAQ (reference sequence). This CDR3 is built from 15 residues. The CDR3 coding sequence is TGTGCCAGCAGCTTCGAGGGATCCGGGGCCAACGTCCTGACTTTC. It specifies CASSFEGSGANVLTF.

As DNA, the CDR3 is TGCAGCGTTGAAGATCAATGGGGGGGTCTGGCCTACAATGAGCAGTTCTTC. Encoded protein: CSVEDQWGGLAYNEQFF. J is TRBJ2-1 and V is TRBV29-1, with TRBD2 matching 7 bases. Trimming took 0 bases from V and 2 from J; bases not matched to a gene: 10. From germline, CDR1 is SQVTM and CDR2 ANQGSEA. The CDR3 spans 17 residues.

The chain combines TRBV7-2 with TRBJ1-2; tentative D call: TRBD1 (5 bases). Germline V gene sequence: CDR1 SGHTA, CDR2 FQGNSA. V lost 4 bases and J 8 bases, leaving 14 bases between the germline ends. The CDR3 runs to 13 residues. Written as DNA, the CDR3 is TGTGCCAGCAGCTCTTCTTGGGCAGGGGGCTACACCTTC. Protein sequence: CASSSSWAGGYTF.